The rows below give T cell receptor beta chains drawn from one sample of a study of control samples from healthy donors and cancer patients. Sequencing used immunoSEQ multiplex PCR; TCRdb keeps in-frame clones, though not all of them. Of about 140,000 clones in the sample, roughly 92% were seen once. Sequenced material: blood. These receptor sequences come from a man aged 30 to 39 in good health. Both conserved end residues are trimmed from each CDR3. A D gene is named only where the DNA matches it firmly.

>TRBV30|.|10
AWRGSGNTIY
>TRBV21-1|.|10
ASSNPPVGSN
>TRBV6-2/TRBV6-3|TRBD2|15
ASSYSISSGSSYEQY
>TRBV28|.|13
ASSPAGPYYNEQF
>TRBV14|.|13
ASSQFKSSFQTQY
>TRBV15|TRBD2|13
ATSKTSGSYNEQF
>TRBV5-5|TRBD1|16
ASSFLGERGRSSGELF
>TRBV29-1|.|12
SVQQRQMNTEAF
>TRBV4-2|.|16
ASSHLSLTRARNTEAF
>TRBV28|.|12
ASSGGVRIQPQH
>TRBV7-9|TRBD2|17
ASSPTPVTSGSSTDTQY
>TRBV11-3|.|12
ASSSTGLTDTQY
>TRBV28|.|14
ASSLGRKTSGNTIY
>TRBV13|.|13
ASSPRLKLHNEQF
>TRBV18|TRBD1|12
ASSPNTGDPEAF
>TRBV7-2|TRBD2|14
ASSSPVAGGVNEQF
>TRBV28|.|11
ASSDLGGYGYT
>TRBV7-9|.|11
ASSDVGVHEQF
>TRBV6-5|TRBD2|13
ASSLLAGAYNEQF
>TRBV27|.|13
ASSHSGGGNGGYT
>TRBV28|.|9
ASSLGNTQY
>TRBV30|TRBD1|11
AWRRQGAGGYT
>TRBV12-3/TRBV12-4|TRBD1|11
ASSSTGGYGYT
>TRBV7-8|.|14
ASSYRPGPSDQPQH
>TRBV30|.|12
AWSVRGRGNEAF
>TRBV7-3|.|15
ASSGGGQPPYTDTQY
>TRBV4-2|.|13
ASSQDPTSSYEQY
>TRBV6-5|.|12
ASSSLYRRETQY
>TRBV29-1|.|11
SGTHGQNTEAF
>TRBV15|.|12
ATSRGTEGQPQH
>TRBV6-1|.|12
ASSEEVARTEAF
>TRBV29-1|TRBD2|13
SVEGGLAGIDTQY
>TRBV6-1|.|11
ASSEAEVREQY
>TRBV19|.|13
ASSDGTKLYNEQF
>TRBV6-2/TRBV6-3|.|12
ASSYSGIGNEQF
>TRBV27|.|10
ASSRPGYGYT
>TRBV10-3|TRBD1|11
AISGDSTYGYT
>TRBV6-6|.|10
ASTGFGETQY
>TRBV2|TRBD1|12
ASSGTGGNQPQH
>TRBV11-2|TRBD1|12
ASSQVRTGGKAF
>TRBV28|.|11
ASSLSDTGELF
>TRBV29-1|TRBD2|12
SLGGSGATDTQY
>TRBV10-3|.|10
AINDGIYEQY
>TRBV28|.|14
ASSLIGTLSNQPQH
>TRBV3-1/TRBV3-2|TRBD1|14
ASRLSGTGSGYGYT
>TRBV3-1/TRBV3-2|.|13
ASSLLAPPSGEQY
>TRBV28|.|11
ASSLAARGEQY
>TRBV18|.|11
ASSPIKAYEQY